This T cell receptor beta chain appears in the sequencing data of a study of early T cells in non-severe SARS-CoV-2 infection. A single record per CDR3 protein comes from TCRdb applying MiXCR to the 5' RACE reads. The table shows 25,000 to 35,000 distinct CDR3 sequences, with 5.5% to 7% occurring only once. Findings and caveats of the study: The matching step, a VDJdb search, favored anti-spike CD8 responses and missed private and CD4 specificities.

This clonotype was seen repeatedly, ten times or more. Its antigen remains unknown. Germline assignment: CDR1 SGHDN and CDR2 FVKESK. This CDR3 spans 16 amino acids. Trimming pared 1 base from V and 3 bases from J, leaving 13 bases between. The chain uses TRBV14 and TRBJ2-4; possibly TRBD2 for D (6 bases). The sample was whole blood. The TCR originated in an adult who was a healthcare worker with PCR-confirmed SARS-CoV-2 infection or an uninfected control (not recorded which). This chain's CDR3 is CASSQGVGLHKNIQYF. In DNA, the CDR3 is TGTGCCAGCAGCCAAGGGGTCGGACTACACAAAAACATTCAGTACTTC.